The 32 T cell receptor beta chains reported below all come from one sample, sequenced in a study of blood T cells in healthy people across ages. The second PCR ran roughly 6 to 11 cycles with a sample-barcoded 5' primer and J-beta primers. TCRdb analysed the 5' RACE reads with MiXCR anew, one entry per CDR3 protein. Here the sample spans roughly 640,000 distinct CDR3 sequences, under 30% being singletons. The sample taken for sequencing was blood. These receptors all stem from a woman of 80 years or more in good health.

In this sample, this clonotype turned up a few times. The rearrangement uses TRBV11-2 and TRBJ1-5; a weak D match, TRBD1 (6 bases). Germline CDR1 reads SGHAT; CDR2 reads FQNNGV. Trimming took 1 base from V and 6 from J, leaving 10 bases between them. The CDR3 has 14 amino acids. The CDR3 is CASSLVGAGQPQHF. The CDR3 bases are TGTGCCAGCAGCTTAGTGGGGGCTGGTCAGCCCCAGCATTTT. Together with reference TRBV11-2 and TRBJ1-5, the CDR3 gives the full variable domain: EAGVAQSPRYKIIEKRQSVAFWCNPISGHATLYWYQQILGQGPKLLIQFQNNGVVDDSQLPKDRFSAERLKGVDSTLKIQPAKLEDSAVYLCASSLVGAGQPQHFGDGTRLSIL.

The sample holds many counts of this clonotype. The chain carries TRBV20-1 and TRBJ2-5, with 7 positions matching TRBD2. Germline V lookup: CDR1 DFQATT, CDR2 SNEGSKA (reference sequence). This CDR3 is built from 16 residues. V was pared by 0 bases and J by 5 bases, with 12 bases of the junction left unmatched. CDR3 nucleotide sequence: TGCAGTGCTAGAGATCAAAGCCAGTTTAGCGGGGAGACCCAGTACTTC. Translation: CSARDQSQFSGETQYF.

The chain recombines TRBV20-1 with TRBJ1-2, with D hard to call. The CDR3 loop spans 13 amino acids. Germline CDR1 DFQATT, CDR2 SNEGSKA (reference sequence). The CDR3 is CSAGEGGRQGYTF. The CDR3 DNA sequence: TGCAGCGCCGGAGAAGGAGGGCGTCAAGGCTACACCTTC.

The table lists this clonotype with many counts. The chain is built from TRBV4-2 and TRBJ2-1, with a possible D match to TRBD1 (6 bases). The CDR3 runs to 15 residues. Germline CDR1 reads LGHNA; CDR2 reads YNFKEQ. V shed 0 bases and J shed 8 bases, with 14 bases lying between them. The CDR3 reads CASSQEREGGYEQFF. The CDR3 DNA follows: TGTGCCAGCAGCCAAGAAAGGGAAGGGGGTTATGAGCAGTTCTTC.

In its sample, this clonotype was seen once. The V and J genes are TRBV4-1 and TRBJ2-6; 10 bases are shared with TRBD2. In germline, CDR1 is MGHRA, CDR2 YSYEKL. The trim removed 0 bases at V and 0 bases at J, leaving 5 bases unmatched. CDR3 length: 19 residues. CDR3 loop: CASSQEVSSGSSGANVLTF. CDR3 DNA sequence: TGCGCCAGCAGCCAAGAAGTCTCTAGCGGGAGCTCTGGGGCCAACGTCCTGACTTTC.

This clonotype was counted between two and nine times. The chain has TRBV7-6 and TRBJ2-2, with D possibly called TRBD1 or TRBD2 (5 bases each). Germline V lookup: CDR1 SGHVS, CDR2 FNYEAQ. This CDR3 has 16 residues. V dropped 2 bases and J dropped 4 bases, with 14 bases sitting between them. The CDR3 coding sequence is TGTGCCAGCAGCTTAAACCCTGGGGGTCTCACCGGGGAGCTGTTTTTT. It is translated as CASSLNPGGLTGELFF.

This clonotype occurred once. This chain joins TRBV7-2 and TRBJ2-1; D is unresolved. Trimming removed 5 bases from V and 9 bases from J, with 11 bases in between. Germline CDR1 and CDR2: SGHTA and FQGNSA. CDR3 size: 12 residues. CDR3 in amino acids: CASSPYASEQFF. DNA of the CDR3: TGTGCCAGCAGCCCGTATGCAAGTGAGCAGTTCTTC.

As concerns this clonotype: A read error may be the cause here, since a much bigger clone is one base away. V is TRBV6-2 or TRBV6-3 and J is TRBJ1-1; no clear D. Trimming removed 2 bases from V and 1 base from J, with 2 bases in between. The length of the CDR3 is 12 residues. The germline CDR1 and CDR2 sequences are MNHEY and SVGEGT. The CDR3: CASSYENTEAFF. The CDR3 nucleotides are TGTGCCAGCAGTTACGAGAACACTGAAGCTTTCTTT.

This clonotype occurred many times. The genes are TRBV7-2 and TRBJ2-5, with D perhaps matching TRBD1 (6 bases). The germline V gene has CDR1 SGHTA and CDR2 FQGNSA. Trimming left V 1 base short and J 4 bases short, with 13 bases between. The CDR3 sequence is 15 residues long. The CDR3 region has the DNA TGTGCCAGCAGCTTAGACCTGGGGGCGAGAGAGACCCAGTACTTC. Its translation is CASSLDLGARETQYF.

The J gene is TRBJ1-4, the V gene TRBV7-2, with D perhaps TRBD1 (5 bases). The V end lost 5 bases, the J end lost 0 bases, and 10 bases lay between the germline ends. The CDR3 is made up of 15 amino acids. Germline assignment: CDR1 SGHTA and CDR2 FQGNSA. CDR3 sequence: CASSISGPTNEKLFF. The DNA of the CDR3 is TGTGCCAGCAGCATCTCAGGGCCAACTAATGAAAAACTGTTTTTT.

The V call is TRBV7-2, the J call TRBJ2-1; D is unclear. The length of the CDR3 is 15 residues. Germline loops: CDR1 SGHTA, CDR2 FQGNSA. V lost 5 bases to trimming and J lost 5 bases, with 16 bases between them. DNA for the CDR3: TGTGCCAGCAGCCCCCAGCTTCGGCACAACAATGAGCAGTTCTTC. It specifies CASSPQLRHNNEQFF.

The chain joins TRBV9 to TRBJ2-1; 15 bases agree with TRBD2. J gave up 12 bases and V 3 bases, and 16 bases lay outside the gene matches. Germline V CDR1 and CDR2: SGDLS, YYNGEE. The CDR3 extends over 18 amino acids. The CDR3 nucleotides are TGTGCCAGCAGCGCCGGGACTAGCGGGAGGCTAGGGGAATCAGTGCAGTTCTTC. Translation: CASSAGTSGRLGESVQFF.

In regard to this clonotype: One base away lies a much larger clone, so this may be a sequencing read error. The chain links TRBV5-1 to TRBJ2-1; 11 bases align to TRBD2. CDR1 is SGHRS, CDR2 YFSETQ, per germline. Unmatched junction bases numbered 12, after V lost 4 bases and J lost 0 bases. The CDR3 runs 19 residues. CDR3 sequence: CASSNSGGVVLSSYNEQFF. Here the CDR3 DNA reads TGCGCCAGCAGCAATAGCGGGGGGGTCGTCCTAAGCTCCTACAATGAGCAGTTCTTC.

DNA of the CDR3: TGTGCCAGCAGCTTTCCTAGCGGGGGGGCTCGAGAGACCCAGTACTTC. It yields the protein CASSFPSGGARETQYF. This rearrangement joins TRBV7-2 to TRBJ2-5; TRBD2 agrees at 12 bases. The length of the CDR3 is 16 residues. Germline loops: CDR1 SGHTA, CDR2 FQGNSA. With 3 bases clipped from V and 4 bases from J, the junction kept 6 bases outside the gene matches.

The chain employs TRBV2 and TRBJ2-1, with TRBD2 as a possible D gene (5 bases). Trimming removed 4 bases at V and 4 bases at J, with 17 bases between. This CDR3 is 16 amino acids long. The germline V gene has CDR1 SNHLY and CDR2 FYNNEI. In DNA, the CDR3 is TGTGCCAGCAGTGGCCCCCTCCGGGATGGGTACAATGAGCAGTTCTTC. It specifies CASSGPLRDGYNEQFF.

In this sample, this clonotype turned up a few times. J is TRBJ1-6 and V is TRBV5-1; 10 bases agree with TRBD1. Germline CDR1 SGHRS, CDR2 YFSETQ. The CDR3 length is 17 residues. V gave up 2 bases and J gave up 4 bases; unmatched junction bases: 6. Here the CDR3 reads CASSFGRQGAYNSPLHF. The CDR3 DNA is TGCGCCAGCAGCTTCGGAAGACAGGGGGCTTATAATTCACCCCTCCACTTT.

CDR3 region: CASSLGNIPGQGVEQYF. DNA of the CDR3: TGCGCCAGCAGCTTAGGAAACATTCCGGGACAGGGTGTCGAGCAGTACTTC. The V and J genes are TRBV5-1 and TRBJ2-7, with 9 bases lining up with TRBD1. The CDR3 has 17 amino acids. V shed 2 bases, J shed 6 bases, and the junction held 15 bases outside the gene matches. Germline CDR1 and CDR2: SGHRS and YFSETQ.

This clonotype was found many times. The chain uses TRBV29-1 and TRBJ1-4; maybe TRBD1 (5 bases). Between the trimmed V and J ends, which lost 6 bases and 6 bases, there was a span of 14 bases. Germline V gene lookup returns CDR1 SQVTM and CDR2 ANQGSEA. The CDR3 extends over 13 amino acids. The CDR3: CSVSGGGDEKLFF. In DNA form, the CDR3 reads TGCAGCGTATCTGGGGGGGGAGATGAAAAACTGTTTTTT. Looking up the rest from reference TRBV29-1 and TRBJ1-4 gives the full variable domain: SAVISQKPSRDICQRGTSLTIQCQVDSQVTMMFWYRQQPGQSLTLIATANQGSEATYESGFVIDKFPISRPNLTFSTLTVSNMSPEDSSIYLCSVSGGGDEKLFFGSGTQLSVL.

This clonotype has just one count. This chain links TRBV7-2 with TRBJ2-5; no clear D gene. Germline CDR1 SGHTA, CDR2 FQGNSA. Trimming left V 1 base short and J 5 bases short, with 20 bases between. The CDR3 is 17 residues long. The CDR3 sequence is CASSLDPAIFAWETQYF. For the CDR3, the DNA is TGTGCCAGCAGCTTAGACCCAGCGATCTTCGCTTGGGAGACCCAGTACTTC.

In its sample, this clonotype was seen many times. V gene TRBV6-6 combines with J gene TRBJ1-6; D remains ambiguous. Germline V gene data show CDR1 as MNHNY and CDR2 as SVGAGI (reference sequence). The CDR3 runs 19 residues. Trimming stripped 1 base from V and 6 bases from J, with 22 bases between. The CDR3 here is CASSYLEGMGYTGNSPLHF. As DNA, the CDR3 is TGTGCCAGCAGTTACTTGGAGGGTATGGGCTACACCGGTAATTCACCCCTCCACTTT.

V gene TRBV6-1 combines with J gene TRBJ1-1; D gene unclear. The CDR3 consists of 14 residues. CDR1 is MNHNS, CDR2 SASEGT, per germline. V was pared by 0 bases and J by 11 bases, with 16 bases between. CDR3 loop: CASSEAGRTSKAFF. The CDR3 DNA follows: TGTGCCAGCAGTGAAGCCGGGCGGACGAGCAAGGCTTTCTTT.

V is TRBV3-1 and J is TRBJ1-3; TRBD1 matches at 7 bases. Per the germline V gene, CDR1 is LGHDT and CDR2 is YNNKEL (reference sequence). The CDR3 covers 13 residues. Losses at the gene ends were 4 bases for V and 8 bases for J; bases not matched to a gene: 5. CDR3 in DNA: TGTGCCAGCAGCCTGCGACAGGGACACACCATATATTTT. This sequence encodes CASSLRQGHTIYF.

This clonotype was detected ten times or more. V is TRBV12-3 or TRBV12-4 and J is TRBJ2-5; 10 bases match TRBD2. The closer fit of TRBJ2-7 to the DNA end suggests the J call may be wrong. The CDR3 has 13 amino acids. The CDR3 DNA is TGTGCCAGCAAAGCGGGGGGGCGGGTCGAGCAGTACTTC. Its protein is CASKAGGRVEQYF.

The chain couples TRBV20-1 to TRBJ1-4; D might be TRBD1 (5 bases). Trimming removed 3 bases from V and 6 bases from J, with 11 bases in between. Germline lookup yields CDR1 DFQATT and CDR2 SNEGSKA (reference sequence). This CDR3 is built from 13 residues. In nucleotides, the CDR3 is TGCAGTGCTAGTCAGACAGTTGATGAAAAACTGTTTTTT. This codes for CSASQTVDEKLFF.

The V gene is TRBV6-6, the J gene TRBJ2-1, with 7 bases aligning to TRBD2. The germline CDR1 and CDR2 sequences are MNHNY and SVGAGI (reference sequence). The V and J ends lost 5 bases and 6 bases, in that order; junction bases with no gene match: 7. The CDR3 loop spans 14 amino acids. CDR3 bases: TGTGCCAGCAGTCCCTCAGGGAGGGGCAATGAGCAGTTCTTC. It translates to CASSPSGRGNEQFF.

This clonotype was recorded at least ten times. CDR3 DNA: TGTGCCATCAGACTAGGGGGCACCTACGAGCAGTACTTC. This translates into CAIRLGGTYEQYF. The chain uses TRBV10-3 and TRBJ2-7, with 7 positions matching TRBD1. This CDR3 has 13 amino acids. V shed 6 bases and J 2 bases; nucleotides not matched to a gene: 4. CDR1 and CDR2 (germline): ENHRY, SYGVKD.

J is TRBJ1-6 and V is TRBV28; possibly TRBD1 for D (5 bases). Deletions cut 5 bases from V and 2 bases from J, with 13 bases between. Germline loops: CDR1 MDHEN, CDR2 SYDVKM. This CDR3 contains 16 residues. CDR3 region: CASSVPGGTYNSPLHF. CDR3 bases: TGTGCCAGCAGTGTTCCCGGGGGGACCTATAATTCACCCCTCCACTTT.

The table lists this clonotype with many counts. This chain joins TRBV9 and TRBJ2-7; D is undetermined. In germline, CDR1 is SGDLS, CDR2 YYNGEE. CDR3 size: 13 residues. The germline V and J ends were trimmed by 4 bases and 2 bases, with 10 bases remaining between them. The CDR3 coding sequence is TGTGCCAGCAGCCTCGACGGTCCCTACGAGCAGTACTTC. Translated: CASSLDGPYEQYF.

To note about this clonotype: At one end the junction does not follow the germline gene, possibly because of a read error. The rearrangement joins TRBV5-1 to TRBJ2-1; D call uncertain. This CDR3 comprises 15 residues. The germline CDR1 and CDR2 sequences are SGHRS and YFSETQ. The CDR3 reads CASSLEPFSAYEQFF. CDR3 nucleotides: TGTGCCAGCAGCTTGGAGCCCTTCAGCGCCTACGAGCAGTTCTTC.

This clonotype was observed many times. The J gene is TRBJ1-2, the V gene TRBV5-1; maybe TRBD1 (5 bases). The CDR3 extends over 13 amino acids. Germline CDR1 and CDR2: SGHRS and YFSETQ. The V end lost 1 base, the J end lost 7 bases, and 11 bases lay between the germline ends. This CDR3 reads CASSLRERGGYTF. For the CDR3, the DNA is TGCGCCAGCAGCTTGCGGGAGAGGGGTGGCTACACCTTC. The entire variable domain, with the rest obtained from reference TRBV5-1 and TRBJ1-2, is as follows: KAGVTQTPRYLIKTRGQQVTLSCSPISGHRSVSWYQQTPGQGLQFLFEYFSETQRNKGNFPGRFSGRQFSNSRSEMNVSTLELGDSALYLCASSLRERGGYTFGSGTRLTVV.

This clonotype was seen repeatedly, ten times or more. The chain joins TRBV7-6 to TRBJ2-1; 8 bases map to TRBD2. The CDR3 totals 15 residues. Germline V gene lookup returns CDR1 SGHVS and CDR2 FNYEAQ. V gave up 1 base and J gave up 4 bases; unmatched junction bases: 3. CDR3 in amino acids: CASSLGGGGYNEQFF. The CDR3 DNA is TGTGCCAGCAGCTTAGGGGGCGGGGGGTACAATGAGCAGTTCTTC. Complete variable domain (other parts from reference TRBV7-6 and TRBJ2-1): GAGVSQSPRYKVTKRGQDVALRCDPISGHVSLYWYRQALGQGPEFLTYFNYEAQQDKSGLPNDRFSAERPEGSISTLTIQRTEQRDSAMYRCASSLGGGGYNEQFFGPGTRLTVL.

In its sample, this clonotype was seen once. The gene calls are TRBV9 and TRBJ2-1; 9 nucleotides align to TRBD2. The germline V gene encodes CDR1 SGDLS and CDR2 YYNGEE. This CDR3 comprises 17 residues. V dropped 4 bases and J dropped 5; count of bases not matched to a gene: 13. The CDR3 nucleotides read TGTGCCAGCAGCCGAAAGGCTGTGACTAGCGGCAACAATGAGCAGTTCTTC. Encoded protein: CASSRKAVTSGNNEQFF.